Below, 2 T cell receptor beta chains from the same sample are listed, as sequenced in a study of T-cell memory formation after mild COVID-19. TCRdb re-called the 5' RACE reads through MiXCR, storing one row per CDR3 protein. The data contain about 340,000 distinct CDR3 sequences, 20% to 25% of them singletons. The sample was PBMCs or a T cell subset sorted from them (not recorded which). The receptors here all came from a man in his late teens or twenties who had mild COVID-19 (a few samples of this study predate the infection). Cell type and time point are not known.

This clonotype appeared a few times. The rearrangement links TRBV6-2 or TRBV6-3 to TRBJ2-7; no reliable D call. V dropped 5 bases and J dropped 1 base, with 6 bases sitting between them. Per germline, CDR1 MNHEY and CDR2 SVGEGT. The CDR3 runs to 12 residues. The CDR3 DNA reads as TGTGCCAGCAGTCTTCGTTCCTACGAGCAGTACGTC. This gives the protein CASSLRSYEQYV.

This chain links TRBV4-3 with TRBJ1-2, with D possibly matching TRBD1 (6 bases). The CDR3 length is 13 residues. The germline gives CDR1 LGHNA, CDR2 YSLEER. The germline V and J ends were trimmed by 8 bases and 4 bases, with 14 bases remaining between them. CDR3 sequence (DNA): TGCGCCAGCGGAACAGGGTGGGGCTATGGCTACACCTTC. Translating gives CASGTGWGYGYTF.